This T cell receptor (beta chain) came from a study of control samples from healthy donors and cancer patients. The CDR3 covers 15 residues. V dropped 6 bases and J dropped 2; count of bases not matched to a gene: 5. Germline V gene data show CDR1 as LGHNT and CDR2 as FRNRAP. The data were produced by immunoSEQ multiplex PCR, yet TCRdb's version contains in-frame clones alone and is incomplete. The sample comprises about 180,000 clones, around 90% of which are singletons, and roughly 1.3% rests with the top ten. The TCR originated in a woman in her 50s in good health. The sample comprised blood. The chain joins TRBV12-5 to TRBJ2-1, with 9 bases aligning to TRBD2. The CDR3 region has the DNA TGTGCTAGTGGCGCCTCTAGCGGGGCCTACAATGAGCAGTTCTTC. Translation gives CASGASSGAYNEQFF.